The clone carrying this TCR beta chain appeared a single time. Antigen specificity is unknown. Just one base apart from a much larger clone, this may be a read error. The sample is drawn from a study of CD8 T cells in ankylosing spondylitis. Using quantitative 5'-RACE with molecular barcodes, the authors made TCR beta libraries. TCRdb re-called the 5' RACE reads through MiXCR, storing one row per CDR3 protein. The table has a few hundred thousand distinct CDR3 sequences, approximately 12% seen once. V was pared by 7 bases and J by 7 bases, with 19 bases between. Germline lookup yields CDR1 SQVTM and CDR2 ANQGSEA. This CDR3 region has 13 residues. Study-wide results and limits: According to the report, clones linked to the disease were significantly enriched in matched synovial fluid samples taken from ankylosing spondylitis patients. A CD8+ phenotype characterized the disease-linked clones, which were relatively rare in peripheral blood. A motif of 7 to 9 highly homologous TCR beta variants was seen as apparently characteristic of ankylosing spondylitis blood.

Sequencing was performed on blood, either unsorted or a sorted T cell fraction (not recorded which). V usage is TRBV29-1 and J usage is TRBJ1-2; D gene unclear. The TCR originated in a male donor with ankylosing spondylitis or in good health (not recorded which). This CDR3 is CSARSAGGLGYTF. The CDR3 region has the DNA TGCAGCGCTCGTTCCGCGGGAGGACTTGGCTACACCTTC.